The 6 T cell receptor beta chains in this list originate from one sample, sequenced in a study of T cell responses to AZD1222 COVID-19 vaccine. Assay: immunoSEQ multiplex PCR; the TCRdb copy retains only in-frame clones and omits some. The data hold about 140,000 clones, with around four fifths observed a single time. Sample: peripheral blood, taken on day 0 of AZD1222 vaccination. The receptor source for this set is an adult in good health.

V gene TRBV5-1 combines with J gene TRBJ1-1, with D perhaps matching TRBD1 (5 bases). There are 16 residues in the CDR3. Per germline, CDR1 SGHRS and CDR2 YFSETQ. The germline V and J ends were trimmed by 0 bases and 10 bases, with 22 bases remaining between them. DNA for the CDR3: TGCGCCAGCAGCTTGGTGGGCCAGGGAGGTGATGTGGGAGCTTTCTTT. This encodes CASSLVGQGGDVGAFF.

This chain links TRBV6-5 with TRBJ1-6; perhaps TRBD1 as D (5 bases). The CDR3 has 15 residues. Per germline, CDR1 MNHEY and CDR2 SVGAGI. V dropped 8 bases and J dropped 0 bases, with 11 bases sitting between them. CDR3 nucleotide sequence: TGTGCCAGCTCCTCCGGGGGCTCCTATAATTCACCCCTCCACTTT. Amino acid sequence: CASSSGGSYNSPLHF.

The chain couples TRBV7-9 to TRBJ1-4, with a tentative D call TRBD1 (6 bases). The germline V gene has CDR1 SEHNR and CDR2 FQNEAQ (reference sequence). The CDR3 length is 13 residues. The V end lost 4 bases, the J end lost 16 bases, and 19 bases lay between the germline ends. For the CDR3, the DNA is TGTGCCAGCAGCTCGGACAGTACGGGTTTTAGGTTTTTT. Its protein product is CASSSDSTGFRFF.

V is TRBV19 and J is TRBJ1-2; 10 nucleotides line up with TRBD1. The CDR3 length is 14 residues. V dropped 3 bases and J dropped 6; count of bases not matched to a gene: 4. The germline gives CDR1 LNHDA, CDR2 SQIVND (reference sequence). CDR3 region: CASSIGTGVNGYTF. CDR3 nucleotides: TGTGCCAGTAGTATTGGGACAGGGGTAAATGGCTACACCTTC.

The chain combines TRBV3-1 (or the pseudogene TRBV3-2) with TRBJ1-1; TRBD1 is a possible D gene (5 bases). This CDR3 comprises 17 residues. V was cut by 1 base and J by 2 bases, with 17 bases left in between. Germline CDR1 and CDR2: LGHDT and YNNKEL (reference sequence). CDR3 DNA: TGTGCCAGCAGCCAAGCGCGGGTGGGGCAGTTCAACACTGAAGCTTTCTTT. The encoded protein is CASSQARVGQFNTEAFF.

This chain uses TRBV14 with TRBJ2-7, with 8 bases that match TRBD1. After removal of 4 bases from V and 3 bases from J, the junction contained 2 bases not matched to a gene. The CDR3 totals 13 residues. Germline V CDR1 and CDR2: SGHDN, FVKESK. CDR3 DNA: TGTGCCAGCAGCCGGACAGGGATCTACGAGCAGTACTTC. Translation gives CASSRTGIYEQYF.